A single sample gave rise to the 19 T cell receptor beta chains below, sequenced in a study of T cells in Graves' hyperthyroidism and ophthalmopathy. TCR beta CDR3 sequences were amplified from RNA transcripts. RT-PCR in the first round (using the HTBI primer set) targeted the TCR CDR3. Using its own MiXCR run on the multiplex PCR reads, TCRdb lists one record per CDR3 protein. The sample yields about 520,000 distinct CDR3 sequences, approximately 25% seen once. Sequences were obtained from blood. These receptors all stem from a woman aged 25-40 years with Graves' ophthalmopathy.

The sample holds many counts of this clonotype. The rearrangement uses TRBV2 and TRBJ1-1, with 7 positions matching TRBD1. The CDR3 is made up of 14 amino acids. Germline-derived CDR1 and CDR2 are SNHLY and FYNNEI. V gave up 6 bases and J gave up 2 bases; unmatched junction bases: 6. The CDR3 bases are TGTGCCAGCAGGAAGGGACAGACAAACACTGAAGCTTTCTTT. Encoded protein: CASRKGQTNTEAFF.

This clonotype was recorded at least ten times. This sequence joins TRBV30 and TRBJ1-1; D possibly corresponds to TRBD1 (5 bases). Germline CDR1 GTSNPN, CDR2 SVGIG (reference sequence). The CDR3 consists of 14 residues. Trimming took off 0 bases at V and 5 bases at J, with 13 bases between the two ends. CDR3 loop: CAWSVRVGETEAFF. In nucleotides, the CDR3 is TGTGCCTGGAGTGTACGAGTGGGGGAAACTGAAGCTTTCTTT. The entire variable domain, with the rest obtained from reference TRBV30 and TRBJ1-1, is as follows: SQTIHQWPATLVQPVGSPLSLECTVEGTSNPNLYWYRQAAGRGLQLLFYSVGIGQISSEVPQNLSASRPQDRQFILSSKKLLLSDSGFYLCAWSVRVGETEAFFGQGTRLTVV.

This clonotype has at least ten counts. Written as DNA, the CDR3 is TGTGCCAGCAGCTCCGACAGGAGGAACACTGAAGCTTTCTTT. Its translation is CASSSDRRNTEAFF. V and J are TRBV7-9 and TRBJ1-1; tentatively, D is TRBD1 (6 bases). The V gene's germline CDR1 is SEHNR and CDR2 FQNEAQ (reference sequence). The CDR3 has 14 residues. With 4 bases removed from V and 1 base from J, the gap between germline ends came to 10 bases.

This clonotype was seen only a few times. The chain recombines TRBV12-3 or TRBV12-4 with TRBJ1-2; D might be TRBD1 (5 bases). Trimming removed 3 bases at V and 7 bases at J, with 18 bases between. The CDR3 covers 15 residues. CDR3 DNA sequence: TGTGCCAGCAGTTTTAATATAGGGAGGGGCAGTGGCTACACCTTC. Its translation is CASSFNIGRGSGYTF.

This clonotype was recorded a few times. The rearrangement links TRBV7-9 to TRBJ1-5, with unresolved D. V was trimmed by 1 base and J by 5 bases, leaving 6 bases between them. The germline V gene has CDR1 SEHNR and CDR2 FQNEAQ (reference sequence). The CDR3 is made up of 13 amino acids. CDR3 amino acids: CASSLDGYQPQHF. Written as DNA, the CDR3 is TGTGCCAGCAGCTTAGACGGATATCAGCCCCAGCATTTT.

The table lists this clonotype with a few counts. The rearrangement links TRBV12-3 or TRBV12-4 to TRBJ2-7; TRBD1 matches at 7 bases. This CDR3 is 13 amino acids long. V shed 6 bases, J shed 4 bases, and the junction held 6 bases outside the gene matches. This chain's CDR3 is CASRTGVEYEQYF. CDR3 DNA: TGTGCCAGCAGAACAGGGGTGGAGTACGAGCAGTACTTC.

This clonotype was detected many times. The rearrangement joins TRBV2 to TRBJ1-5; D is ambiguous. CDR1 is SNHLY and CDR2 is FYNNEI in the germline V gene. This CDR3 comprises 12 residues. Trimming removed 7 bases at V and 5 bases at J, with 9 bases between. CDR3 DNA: TGTGCCAGCACCAGCCCGGATCAGCCCCAGCATTTT. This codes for CASTSPDQPQHF.

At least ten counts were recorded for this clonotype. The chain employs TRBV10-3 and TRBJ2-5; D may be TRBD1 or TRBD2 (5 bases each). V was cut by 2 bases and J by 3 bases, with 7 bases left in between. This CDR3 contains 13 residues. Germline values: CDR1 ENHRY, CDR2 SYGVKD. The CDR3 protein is CAISEGGEETQYF. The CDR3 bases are TGTGCCATCAGTGAGGGGGGAGAAGAGACCCAGTACTTC.

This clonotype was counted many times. CDR3 DNA: TGTGCCAGCAGCTTCAATGCAGCTTCAGAAGAGACCCAGTACTTC. It specifies CASSFNAASEETQYF. The V and J genes are TRBV7-2 and TRBJ2-5, with no clear D. Trimming removed 3 bases from V and 3 bases from J, with 14 bases in between. CDR1 SGHTA and CDR2 FQGNSA come from the germline V gene. This CDR3 spans 15 amino acids.

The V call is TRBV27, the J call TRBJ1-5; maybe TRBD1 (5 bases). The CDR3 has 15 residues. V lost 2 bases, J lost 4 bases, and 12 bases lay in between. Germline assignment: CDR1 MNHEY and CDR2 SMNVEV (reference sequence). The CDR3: CASSLGSGRNQPQHF. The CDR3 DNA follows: TGTGCCAGCAGTTTAGGGTCAGGGCGGAATCAGCCCCAGCATTTT.

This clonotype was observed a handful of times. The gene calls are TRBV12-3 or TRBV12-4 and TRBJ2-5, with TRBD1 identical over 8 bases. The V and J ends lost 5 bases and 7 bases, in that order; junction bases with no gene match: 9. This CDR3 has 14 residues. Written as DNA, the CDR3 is TGTGCCAGCAGTCCTAGGACAGGGTGGGGGACCCAGTACTTC. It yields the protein CASSPRTGWGTQYF.

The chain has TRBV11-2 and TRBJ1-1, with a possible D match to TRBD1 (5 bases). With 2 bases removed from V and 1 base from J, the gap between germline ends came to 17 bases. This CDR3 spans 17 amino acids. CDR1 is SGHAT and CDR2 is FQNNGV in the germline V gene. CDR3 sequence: CASSLRGGRTSNTEAFF. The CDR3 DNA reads TGTGCCAGCAGCTTAAGGGGAGGACGGACGTCGAACACTGAAGCTTTCTTT.

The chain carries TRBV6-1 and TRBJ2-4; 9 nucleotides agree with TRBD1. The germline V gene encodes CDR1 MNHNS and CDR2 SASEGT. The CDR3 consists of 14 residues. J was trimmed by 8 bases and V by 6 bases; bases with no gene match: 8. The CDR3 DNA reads TGTGCCAGCAGGGGACACAGGGGGCAATACATTCAGTACTTC. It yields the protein CASRGHRGQYIQYF.

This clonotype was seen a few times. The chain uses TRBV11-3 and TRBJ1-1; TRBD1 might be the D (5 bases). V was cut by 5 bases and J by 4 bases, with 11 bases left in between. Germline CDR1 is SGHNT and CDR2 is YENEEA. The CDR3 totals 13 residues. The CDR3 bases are TGTGCCAGCAGCATCCGGGACGGCACTGAAGCTTTCTTT. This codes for CASSIRDGTEAFF.

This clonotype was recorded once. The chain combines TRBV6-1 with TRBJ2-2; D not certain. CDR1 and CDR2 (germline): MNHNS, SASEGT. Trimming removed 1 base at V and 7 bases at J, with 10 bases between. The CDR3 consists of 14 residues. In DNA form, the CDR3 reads TGTGCCAGCAGTGAAGGCAGAGCGAACGGGGAGCTGTTTTTT. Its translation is CASSEGRANGELFF.

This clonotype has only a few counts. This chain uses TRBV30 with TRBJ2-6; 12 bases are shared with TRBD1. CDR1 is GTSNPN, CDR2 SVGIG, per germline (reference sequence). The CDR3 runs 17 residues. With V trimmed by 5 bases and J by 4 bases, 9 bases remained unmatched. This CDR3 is CAWFRDRGRKGANVLTF. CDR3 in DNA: TGTGCCTGGTTCCGGGACAGGGGGCGGAAAGGGGCCAACGTCCTGACTTTC.

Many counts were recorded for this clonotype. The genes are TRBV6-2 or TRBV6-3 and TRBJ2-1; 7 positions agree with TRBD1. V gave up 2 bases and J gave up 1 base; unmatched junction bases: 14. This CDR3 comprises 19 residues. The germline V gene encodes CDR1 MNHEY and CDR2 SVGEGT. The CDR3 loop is CASSYRIGYLGQSYNEQFF. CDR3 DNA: TGTGCCAGCAGTTACCGGATAGGATATTTGGGACAGTCCTACAATGAGCAGTTCTTC.

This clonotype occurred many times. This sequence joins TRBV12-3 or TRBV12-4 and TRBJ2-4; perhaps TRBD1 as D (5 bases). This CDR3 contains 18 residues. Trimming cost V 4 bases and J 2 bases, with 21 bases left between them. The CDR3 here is CASSSRQSTLRSKNIQYF. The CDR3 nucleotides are TGTGCCAGCAGTTCGCGACAGTCAACCCTTAGGTCCAAAAACATTCAGTACTTC.

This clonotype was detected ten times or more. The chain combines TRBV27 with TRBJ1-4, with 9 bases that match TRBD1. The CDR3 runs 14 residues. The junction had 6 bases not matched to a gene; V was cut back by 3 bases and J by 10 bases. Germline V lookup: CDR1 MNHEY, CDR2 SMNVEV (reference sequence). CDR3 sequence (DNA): TGTGCCAGCAGTTTGGGACAGGGAGGAGGAAAACTGTTTTTT. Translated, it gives CASSLGQGGGKLFF.